The entry that follows covers one TCR beta chain sequence. Its antigen is unidentified. V was shortened by 5 bases and J by 6 bases, with 12 bases between the two germline ends. The CDR3 is 13 residues long. Per germline, CDR1 SGHDN and CDR2 FVKESK. The sample comes from a study of blood T cells in healthy people across ages. Together with a sample-barcoded 5' primer, a J-beta primer mix was included in a second PCR lasting about 7 to 11 cycles. One entry per CDR3 protein results from TCRdb running MiXCR on the 5' RACE reads. In the table there are approximately 770,000 distinct CDR3 sequences, about three fifths of which are singletons. Study-level results: Aged donors had fewer naive CD4+ cells and lower diversity than long-lived donors.

This receptor was taken from a man aged 30-40 years in good health. The chain recombines TRBV14 with TRBJ2-3; D is uncertain. Sequencing was performed on blood. The CDR3 DNA reads as TGTGCCAGCAGCGCCGGCGTTCTGGATACGCAGTATTTT. Its protein product is CASSAGVLDTQYF.